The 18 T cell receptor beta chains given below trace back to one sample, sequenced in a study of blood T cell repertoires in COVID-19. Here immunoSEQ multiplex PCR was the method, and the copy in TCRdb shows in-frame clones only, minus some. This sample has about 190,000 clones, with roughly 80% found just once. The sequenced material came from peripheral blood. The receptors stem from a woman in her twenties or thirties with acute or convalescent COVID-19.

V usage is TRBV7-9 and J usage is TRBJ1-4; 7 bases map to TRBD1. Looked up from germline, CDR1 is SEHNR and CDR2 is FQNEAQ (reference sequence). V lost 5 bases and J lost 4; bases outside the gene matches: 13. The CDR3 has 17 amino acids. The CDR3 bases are TGTGCCAGCAGCAGAGGGGACAGAATGAGGAGTAATGAAAAACTGTTTTTT. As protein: CASSRGDRMRSNEKLFF.

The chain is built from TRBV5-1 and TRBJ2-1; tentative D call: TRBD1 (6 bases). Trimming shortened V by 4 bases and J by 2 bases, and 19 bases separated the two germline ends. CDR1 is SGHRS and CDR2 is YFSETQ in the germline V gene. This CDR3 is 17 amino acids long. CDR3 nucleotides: TGCGCCAGCAGCCATCCCCCGGGACAACTTACCTACAATGAGCAGTTCTTC. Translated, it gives CASSHPPGQLTYNEQFF.

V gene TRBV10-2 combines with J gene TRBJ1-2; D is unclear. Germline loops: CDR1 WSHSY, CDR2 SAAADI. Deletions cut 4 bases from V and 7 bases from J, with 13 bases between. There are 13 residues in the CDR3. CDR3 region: CASSGLGTGGYTF. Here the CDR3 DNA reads TGCGCCAGCAGTGGGTTGGGTACGGGTGGCTACACCTTC.

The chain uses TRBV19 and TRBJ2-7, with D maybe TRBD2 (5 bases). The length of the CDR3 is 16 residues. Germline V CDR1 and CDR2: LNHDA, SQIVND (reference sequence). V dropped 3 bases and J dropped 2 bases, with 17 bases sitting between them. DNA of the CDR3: TGTGCCAGTAGTATTGCTTTCGGGCTAGCCACCTACGAGCAGTACTTC. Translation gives CASSIAFGLATYEQYF.

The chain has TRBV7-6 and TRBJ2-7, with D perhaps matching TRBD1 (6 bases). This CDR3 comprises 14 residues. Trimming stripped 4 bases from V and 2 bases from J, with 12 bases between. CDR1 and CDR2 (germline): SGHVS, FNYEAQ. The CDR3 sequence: CASSSQGIPYEQYF. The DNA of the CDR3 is TGTGCCAGCAGCTCCCAGGGGATTCCCTACGAGCAGTACTTC.

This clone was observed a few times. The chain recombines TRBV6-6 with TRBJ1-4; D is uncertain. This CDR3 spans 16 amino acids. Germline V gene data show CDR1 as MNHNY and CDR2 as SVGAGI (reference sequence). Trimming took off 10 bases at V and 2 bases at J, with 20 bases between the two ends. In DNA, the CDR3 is TGTGCCACTCTCACAAAGGGAGGGTCGACTAATGAAAAACTGTTTTTT. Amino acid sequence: CATLTKGGSTNEKLFF.

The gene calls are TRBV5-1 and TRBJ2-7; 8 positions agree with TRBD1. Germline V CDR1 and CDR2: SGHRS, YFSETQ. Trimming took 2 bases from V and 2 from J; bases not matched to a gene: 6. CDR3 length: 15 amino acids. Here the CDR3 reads CASSLRTGSPYEQYF. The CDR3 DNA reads TGCGCCAGCAGCTTAAGGACAGGGAGTCCCTACGAGCAGTACTTC.

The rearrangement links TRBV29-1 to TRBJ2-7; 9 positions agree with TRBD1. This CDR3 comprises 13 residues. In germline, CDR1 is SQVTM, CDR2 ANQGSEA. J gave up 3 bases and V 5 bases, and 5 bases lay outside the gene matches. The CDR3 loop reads CSVQGQGIYEQYF. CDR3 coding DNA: TGCAGCGTTCAAGGACAGGGGATCTACGAGCAGTACTTC.

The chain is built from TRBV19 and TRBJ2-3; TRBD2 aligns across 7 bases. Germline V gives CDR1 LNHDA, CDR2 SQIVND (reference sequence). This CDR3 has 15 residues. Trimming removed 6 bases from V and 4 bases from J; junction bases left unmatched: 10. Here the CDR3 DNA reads TGTGCCAGTAGCGGCGGGGGAGCCCCCCCAGATACGCAGTATTTT. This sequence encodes CASSGGGAPPDTQYF. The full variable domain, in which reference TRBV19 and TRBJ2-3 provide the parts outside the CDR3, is DGGITQSPKYLFRKEGQNVTLSCEQNLNHDAMYWYRQDPGQGLRLIYYSQIVNDFQKGDIAEGYSVSREKKESFPLTVTSAQKNPTAFYLCASSGGGAPPDTQYFGPGTRLTVL.

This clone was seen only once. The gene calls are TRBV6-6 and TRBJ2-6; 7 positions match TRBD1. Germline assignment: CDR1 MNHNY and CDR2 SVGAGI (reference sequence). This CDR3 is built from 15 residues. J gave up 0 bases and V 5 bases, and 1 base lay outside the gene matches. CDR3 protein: CASSDRASGANVLTF. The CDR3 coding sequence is TGTGCCAGCAGTGACAGGGCCTCTGGGGCCAACGTCCTGACTTTC.

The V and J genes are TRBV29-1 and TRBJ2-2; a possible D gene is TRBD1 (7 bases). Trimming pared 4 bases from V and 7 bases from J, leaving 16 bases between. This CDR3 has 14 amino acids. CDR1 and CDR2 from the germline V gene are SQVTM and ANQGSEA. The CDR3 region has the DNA TGCAGCGTTGCGCGCAGGGGGGAAATCGGGGAGCTGTTTTTT. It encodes CSVARRGEIGELFF.

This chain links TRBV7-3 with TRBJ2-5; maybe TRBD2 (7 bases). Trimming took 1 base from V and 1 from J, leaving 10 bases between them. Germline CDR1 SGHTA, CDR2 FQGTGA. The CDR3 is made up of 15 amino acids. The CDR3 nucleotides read TGTGCCAGCAGCTTAAATGGGGGGGCCCAAGAGACCCAGTACTTC. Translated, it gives CASSLNGGAQETQYF. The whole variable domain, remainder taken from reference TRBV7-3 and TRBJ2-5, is GAGVSQTPSNKVTEKGKYVELRCDPISGHTALYWYRQSLGQGPEFLIYFQGTGAADDSGLPNDRFFAVRPEGSVSTLKIQRTERGDSAVYLCASSLNGGAQETQYFGPGTRLLVL.

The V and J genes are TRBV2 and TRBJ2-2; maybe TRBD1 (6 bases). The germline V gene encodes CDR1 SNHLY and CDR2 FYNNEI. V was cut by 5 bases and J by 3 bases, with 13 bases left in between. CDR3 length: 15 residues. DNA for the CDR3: TGTGCCAGCAGTATTGAAGGGGGAGACACCGGGGAGCTGTTTTTT. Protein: CASSIEGGDTGELFF.

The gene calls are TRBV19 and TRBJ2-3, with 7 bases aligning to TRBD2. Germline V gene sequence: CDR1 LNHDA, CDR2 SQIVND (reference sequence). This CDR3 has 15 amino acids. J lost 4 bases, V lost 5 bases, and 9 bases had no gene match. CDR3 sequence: CASSRGGAGADTQYF. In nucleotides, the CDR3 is TGTGCCAGTAGTCGGGGTGGGGCGGGAGCAGATACGCAGTATTTT.

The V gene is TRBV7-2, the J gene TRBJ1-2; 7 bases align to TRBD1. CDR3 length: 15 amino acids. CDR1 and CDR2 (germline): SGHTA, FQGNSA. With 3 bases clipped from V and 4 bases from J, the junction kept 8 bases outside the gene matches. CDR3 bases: TGTGCCAGCAGCTTCGATACAGGGGTCGTCTATGGCTACACCTTC. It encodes CASSFDTGVVYGYTF.

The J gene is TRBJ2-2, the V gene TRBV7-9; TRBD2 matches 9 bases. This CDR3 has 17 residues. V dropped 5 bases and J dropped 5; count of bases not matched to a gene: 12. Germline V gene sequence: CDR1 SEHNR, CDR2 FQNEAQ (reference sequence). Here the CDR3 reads CASSDGRLAGLTGELFF. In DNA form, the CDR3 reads TGTGCCAGCAGCGACGGTCGGCTAGCGGGACTTACCGGGGAGCTGTTTTTT.

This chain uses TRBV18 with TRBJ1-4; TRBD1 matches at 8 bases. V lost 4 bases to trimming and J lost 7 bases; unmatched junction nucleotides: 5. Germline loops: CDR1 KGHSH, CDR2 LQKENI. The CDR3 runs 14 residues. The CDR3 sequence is CASSRGQVTEKLFF. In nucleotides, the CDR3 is TGTGCCAGCTCACGGGGACAGGTGACTGAAAAACTGTTTTTT.

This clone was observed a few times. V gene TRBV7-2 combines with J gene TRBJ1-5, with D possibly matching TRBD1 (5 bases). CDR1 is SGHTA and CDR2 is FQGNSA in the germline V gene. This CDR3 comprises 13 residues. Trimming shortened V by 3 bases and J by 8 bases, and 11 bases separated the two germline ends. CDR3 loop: CASSFMGGEPQHF. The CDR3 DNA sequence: TGTGCCAGCAGCTTCATGGGGGGGGAGCCCCAGCATTTT.